This T cell receptor (beta chain) derives from a study of T cell responses to AZD1222 COVID-19 vaccine. Assay used: immunoSEQ multiplex PCR; TCRdb lists only in-frame clones, some missing. Here the sample spans some 120,000 clones, 84% being singletons. Trimming took 6 bases from V and 9 from J; bases not matched to a gene: 2. CDR3 length: 13 amino acids. Germline CDR1 SGHDT, CDR2 YYEEEE. This clone was picked up a small number of times. Antigen unknown. Study conclusions and caveats: When two AZD1222 doses had been given, Spike-specific TCR breadth and depth rose. Regions left unmutated in variants are reportedly the target of nearly half of spike-specific TCRs. Recipients of AZD1222 seropositive at baseline numbered only 5 or 6. Dominant CD4 TCR responses targeted spike regions 160-218 and 743-854.

The sample was peripheral blood, taken on day 0 of AZD1222 vaccination. V usage is TRBV5-6 and J usage is TRBJ1-6, with 11 bases lining up with TRBD1. This clonotype originated in an adult in good health. CDR3 residues: CASNGQGASPLHF. CDR3 DNA sequence: TGTGCCAGCAACGGACAGGGGGCTTCACCCCTCCACTTT.